The 21 T cell receptor beta chains presented below share a single source sample, sequenced in a study of identical twins. TCRdb called the 5' RACE reads again in MiXCR, with one record for every CDR3 protein. The sample shows more than 1.5 million distinct CDR3 sequences, about 30% of them seen only once. Sequencing used cord blood. These receptors were obtained from a newborn girl in good health.

The chain couples TRBV24-1 to TRBJ2-5; TRBD2 matches 13 bases. CDR3 length equals 15 residues. Germline lookup yields CDR1 KGHDR and CDR2 SFDVKD. V was pared by 9 bases and J by 11 bases, with 14 bases of the junction left unmatched. The CDR3 here is CATGRLAGGLNEQYF. CDR3 DNA: TGTGCCACCGGACGACTAGCGGGGGGCCTCAATGAGCAGTACTTC.

The chain combines TRBV20-1 with TRBJ2-3, with D possibly called TRBD1 or TRBD2 (5 bases each). V was trimmed by 6 bases and J by 3 bases, leaving 13 bases between them. The CDR3 totals 13 residues. Per the germline V gene, CDR1 is DFQATT and CDR2 is SNEGSKA (reference sequence). CDR3 in DNA: TGCAGTGCAAGGGCGAGGGGTACAGATACGCAGTATTTT. This sequence encodes CSARARGTDTQYF.

This clonotype was observed a handful of times. The genes are TRBV7-9 and TRBJ2-5; D gene ambiguous. The CDR3 has 14 amino acids. Germline CDR1 SEHNR, CDR2 FQNEAQ (reference sequence). Trimming pared 0 bases from V and 0 bases from J, leaving 5 bases between. CDR3 nucleotides: TGTGCCAGCAGCTTAGCGGCGGACCAAGAGACCCAGTACTTC. Translating it yields CASSLAADQETQYF.

The V call is TRBV7-9, the J call TRBJ2-1; D gene uncertain. The CDR3 consists of 12 residues. Trimming shortened V by 3 bases and J by 9 bases, and 9 bases separated the two germline ends. The germline V gene has CDR1 SEHNR and CDR2 FQNEAQ (reference sequence). CDR3 residues: CASSFDWGEQFF. CDR3 sequence (DNA): TGTGCCAGCAGCTTCGATTGGGGTGAGCAGTTCTTC.

The chain is built from TRBV7-2 and TRBJ2-5; 8 nucleotides agree with TRBD2. V lost 5 bases to trimming and J lost 2 bases; unmatched junction nucleotides: 19. The CDR3 sequence is 19 residues long. Germline V gives CDR1 SGHTA, CDR2 FQGNSA. For the CDR3, the DNA is TGTGCCAGCAGCCCCCGCCCCGGCCGGGGACTAGGTCGACAAGAGACCCAGTACTTC. The encoded protein is CASSPRPGRGLGRQETQYF.

The chain combines TRBV4-1 with TRBJ2-7; D ambiguous. The better agreement between TRBJ2-5 and the DNA end casts doubt on the J call. Germline-derived CDR1 and CDR2 are MGHRA and YSYEKL. The CDR3 spans 14 residues. The CDR3, as DNA: TGCGCCAGCAGCCAACGAAGTGCCAAAGAGACCCAGTACTTC. Amino acids: CASSQRSAKETQYF.

This clonotype was seen more than once but under ten times. V and J are TRBV5-1 and TRBJ1-2, with D unresolved. Germline assignment: CDR1 SGHRS and CDR2 YFSETQ. The CDR3 length is 14 residues. Between the trimmed V and J ends, which lost 4 bases and 2 bases, there was a span of 12 bases. Here the CDR3 DNA reads TGCGCCAGCAGCCCTAAAGACTCAAACTATGGCTACACCTTC. As protein: CASSPKDSNYGYTF. The full variable domain, in which reference TRBV5-1 and TRBJ1-2 provide the parts outside the CDR3, is KAGVTQTPRYLIKTRGQQVTLSCSPISGHRSVSWYQQTPGQGLQFLFEYFSETQRNKGNFPGRFSGRQFSNSRSEMNVSTLELGDSALYLCASSPKDSNYGYTFGSGTRLTVV.

This clonotype has just a few counts. The rearrangement uses TRBV14 and TRBJ2-7; 9 nucleotides align to TRBD2. The germline gives CDR1 SGHDN, CDR2 FVKESK. J was trimmed by 4 bases and V by 1 base; bases with no gene match: 8. CDR3 size: 16 residues. The CDR3 spells CASSQGYSGSSYEQYF. CDR3 DNA sequence: TGTGCCAGCAGCCAAGGGTATAGCGGGAGTTCGTACGAGCAGTACTTC.

This clonotype was seen only a few times. The V call is TRBV7-9, the J call TRBJ2-6, with D possibly being TRBD1 (5 bases). V lost 0 bases to trimming and J lost 6 bases, with 21 bases between them. The CDR3 contains 19 residues. CDR1 is SEHNR and CDR2 is FQNEAQ in the germline V gene (reference sequence). Here the CDR3 DNA reads TGTGCCAGCAGCTTAGCGATCAATTTACAGGCCTTTGAGGCCAACGTCCTGACTTTC. Amino acid sequence: CASSLAINLQAFEANVLTF.

The CDR3 sequence: CSARDRKRGGSYNEQFF. In nucleotides, the CDR3 is TGCAGTGCTAGAGATCGGAAGCGGGGGGGGTCCTACAATGAGCAGTTCTTC. This chain uses TRBV20-1 with TRBJ2-1; 10 positions match TRBD2. The CDR3 has 17 amino acids. Germline V gives CDR1 DFQATT, CDR2 SNEGSKA (reference sequence). Losses at the gene ends were 0 bases for V and 1 base for J; bases not matched to a gene: 6.

The rearrangement joins TRBV10-2 to TRBJ1-4; 9 nucleotides agree with TRBD1. The ends lost 6 bases at V and 5 bases at J; junction bases unmatched: 4. The germline V gene has CDR1 WSHSY and CDR2 SAAADI. The CDR3 spans 14 residues. The CDR3 here is CASRATGGNEKLFF. The CDR3, as DNA: TGCGCCAGCAGGGCAACAGGGGGCAATGAAAAACTGTTTTTT.

This clonotype was recorded a few times. V gene TRBV7-2 combines with J gene TRBJ1-2, with 7 bases that match TRBD1. Germline CDR1 reads SGHTA; CDR2 reads FQGNSA. V lost 7 bases and J lost 5; bases outside the gene matches: 7. The CDR3 consists of 13 residues. The CDR3 region has the DNA TGTGCCAGCACCCAGGGGGGGGTTTATGGCTACACCTTC. Translation gives CASTQGGVYGYTF.

The V call is TRBV27, the J call TRBJ2-1; D is uncertain. The CDR3 consists of 13 residues. Trimming removed 5 bases from V and 8 bases from J, with 13 bases in between. Germline V gene data show CDR1 as MNHEY and CDR2 as SMNVEV (reference sequence). As DNA, the CDR3 is TGTGCCAGCAGTCCCCTTGAACGAGATGAGCAGTTCTTC. Translated, it gives CASSPLERDEQFF.

The table lists this clonotype with many counts. The CDR3 protein is CASSRGTGAYNEQFF. The CDR3 nucleotides read TGCGCCAGCAGTCGAGGGACAGGGGCCTACAATGAGCAGTTCTTC. This chain joins TRBV5-1 and TRBJ2-1, with 10 bases lining up with TRBD1. V shed 5 bases, J shed 2 bases, and the junction held 4 bases outside the gene matches. Looked up from germline, CDR1 is SGHRS and CDR2 is YFSETQ. The CDR3 is 15 amino acids. Full variable domain (remainder filled in from reference TRBV5-1 and TRBJ2-1): KAGVTQTPRYLIKTRGQQVTLSCSPISGHRSVSWYQQTPGQGLQFLFEYFSETQRNKGNFPGRFSGRQFSNSRSEMNVSTLELGDSALYLCASSRGTGAYNEQFFGPGTRLTVL.

This clonotype showed up just a few times. This chain uses TRBV6-5 with TRBJ1-5, with unresolved D. Germline V gives CDR1 MNHEY, CDR2 SVGAGI. V dropped 6 bases and J dropped 0 bases, with 12 bases sitting between them. The CDR3 loop spans 15 amino acids. CDR3 DNA: TGTGCCAGCAGCTTTACAGCGTATAGCAATCAGCCCCAGCATTTT. Translating gives CASSFTAYSNQPQHF.

This clonotype was counted a few times. The chain combines TRBV24-1 with TRBJ2-1, with TRBD1 identical over 7 bases. Germline V gives CDR1 KGHDR, CDR2 SFDVKD. The CDR3 covers 15 residues. Germline trimming cut 6 bases from V and 4 bases from J; bases unmatched to any gene: 8. CDR3 sequence reads: CATSYSGTAYNEQFF. CDR3 nucleotide sequence: TGTGCCACCAGTTATTCCGGGACAGCTTACAATGAGCAGTTCTTC.

This clonotype was counted ten times or more. The rearrangement links TRBV5-1 to TRBJ2-3; D is unclear. CDR1 and CDR2 (germline): SGHRS, YFSETQ. Deletions cut 0 bases from V and 2 bases from J, with 7 bases between. The length of the CDR3 is 14 residues. In DNA, the CDR3 is TGCGCCAGCAGCTTGGTTCAGGACACAGATACGCAGTATTTT. Translating it yields CASSLVQDTDTQYF.

There are a few counts of this clonotype. The chain joins TRBV20-1 to TRBJ2-3; TRBD2 agrees at 9 bases. Germline V CDR1 and CDR2: DFQATT, SNEGSKA (reference sequence). The CDR3 runs to 17 residues. V was clipped by 3 bases and J by 2 bases; unmatched bases: 12. The CDR3 nucleotides read TGCAGTGCTAGCCTCCGGGGGCGGGGGGGGTCCACAGATACGCAGTATTTT. Encoded protein: CSASLRGRGGSTDTQYF.

The rearrangement joins TRBV13 to TRBJ2-7; 9 positions agree with TRBD1. The CDR3 is 17 residues long. Germline V gene lookup returns CDR1 PRHDT and CDR2 FYEKMQ (reference sequence). Germline trimming cut 5 bases from V and 1 base from J; bases unmatched to any gene: 12. CDR3 sequence reads: CASSLDYPGTGSYEQYF. The CDR3 nucleotides read TGTGCCAGCAGCCTAGATTACCCCGGGACAGGGTCCTACGAGCAGTACTTC.

This clonotype was counted between two and nine times. The chain couples TRBV2 to TRBJ2-4, with D possibly being TRBD1 (6 bases). This CDR3 contains 17 residues. CDR1 is SNHLY and CDR2 is FYNNEI in the germline V gene. V lost 5 bases and J lost 0, with 17 bases in between. This CDR3 reads CASSSFDRTLAKNIQYF. For the CDR3, the DNA is TGTGCCAGCAGTTCGTTCGACAGGACCCTAGCCAAAAACATTCAGTACTTC.

This clonotype occurred a few times. This rearrangement joins TRBV7-2 to TRBJ1-6; D is ambiguous. Germline CDR1 reads SGHTA; CDR2 reads FQGNSA. The CDR3 loop spans 14 amino acids. V lost 3 bases and J lost 0, with 3 bases in between. The CDR3 here is CASSFHSYNSPLHF. The CDR3 DNA reads TGTGCCAGCAGCTTCCACTCCTATAATTCACCCCTCCACTTT.